This T cell receptor (beta chain) was recorded in a study of regulatory T cells in long-lasting Graves disease. At the level of the study: More than 5 years of antithyroid drugs with positive TSH receptor antibodies defined persistent Graves' disease.

According to the study, TCR beta libraries were built with iRepertoire HTBI primers and CDR3-region Arm-PCR. TCRdb passed the multiplex PCR reads through MiXCR, listing each CDR3 protein once. In the table there are roughly 450,000 distinct CDR3 sequences, around 24% of which are singletons. Described time point: persistent/refractory GD, antithyroid drugs over 5 years with positive TRAb. Construction of the TCR library relied on RNA isolated from PBMCs. This clonotype showed up many times. Its antigen is not known. The ends were cut back, 7 bases at V and 2 bases at J, with 9 bases in the middle. CDR1 SNHLY and CDR2 FYNNEI come from the germline V gene. The CDR3 spans 13 residues. Study-wide results and limits: With 2,500 to 3,500 shared public clonotypes, persistent patients exceeded new patients, who shared over 950. Persistent disease showed a preference for TRBV28, TRBJ1-2 and TRBJ2-5.

Source: peripheral blood mononuclear cells (PBMCs), taken when the disease was refractory, from a patient treated with antithyroid drugs. The chain is built from TRBV2 and TRBJ1-5; D gene ambiguous. The sequence was obtained from a female donor with Graves disease. CDR3 in DNA: TGTGCCAGCACTGGGGATGGCAATCAGCCCCAGCATTTT. It encodes CASTGDGNQPQHF.